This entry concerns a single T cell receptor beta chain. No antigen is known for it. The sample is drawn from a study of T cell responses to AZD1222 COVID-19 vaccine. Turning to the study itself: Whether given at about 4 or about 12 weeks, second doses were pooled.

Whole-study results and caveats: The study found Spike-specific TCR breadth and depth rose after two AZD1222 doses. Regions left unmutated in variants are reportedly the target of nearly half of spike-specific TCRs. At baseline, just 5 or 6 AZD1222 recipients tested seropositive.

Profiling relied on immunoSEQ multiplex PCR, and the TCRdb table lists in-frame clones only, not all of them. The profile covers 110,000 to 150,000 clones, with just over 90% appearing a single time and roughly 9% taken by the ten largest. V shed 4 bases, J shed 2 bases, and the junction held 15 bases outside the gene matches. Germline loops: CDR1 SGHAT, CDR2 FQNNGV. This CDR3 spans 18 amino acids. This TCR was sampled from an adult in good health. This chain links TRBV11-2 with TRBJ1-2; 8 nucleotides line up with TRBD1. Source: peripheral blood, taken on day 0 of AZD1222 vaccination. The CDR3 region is CASSSYKGDRTLNYGYTF. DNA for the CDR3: TGTGCCAGCAGCTCCTATAAGGGGGACAGGACACTAAACTATGGCTACACCTTC.